This T cell receptor (beta chain) is from a study of tissue T cells after allogeneic stem cell transplantation. General study findings and limits: Only a limited share of tissue TCRs appeared in blood or spleen. Limitations included a small, clinically heterogeneous cohort and limited sampling depth.

Repertoires were generated with immunoSEQ multiplex PCR, while TCRdb's copy carries only in-frame clones and drops some. The sample lists fewer than 6,500 clones; roughly 70% were seen once. Median post-mortem interval was around 10 hours for GI, liver, skin and lymphoid tissues. Trimming left V 5 bases short and J 0 bases short, with 2 bases between. Germline-derived CDR1 and CDR2 are LNHNV and YYDKDF (reference sequence). The CDR3 length is 13 residues. Comment on this clone: Its target is unknown.

Sequencing used tissue from the stomach, obtained at autopsy. The rearrangement uses TRBV15 and TRBJ2-6; D remains ambiguous. The source of this sequence is a woman aged 18 to 55 with breast cancer. The CDR3 region is CATSRSGANVLTF. The CDR3 nucleotides are TGTGCCACCAGCCGCTCTGGGGCCAACGTCCTGACTTTC.